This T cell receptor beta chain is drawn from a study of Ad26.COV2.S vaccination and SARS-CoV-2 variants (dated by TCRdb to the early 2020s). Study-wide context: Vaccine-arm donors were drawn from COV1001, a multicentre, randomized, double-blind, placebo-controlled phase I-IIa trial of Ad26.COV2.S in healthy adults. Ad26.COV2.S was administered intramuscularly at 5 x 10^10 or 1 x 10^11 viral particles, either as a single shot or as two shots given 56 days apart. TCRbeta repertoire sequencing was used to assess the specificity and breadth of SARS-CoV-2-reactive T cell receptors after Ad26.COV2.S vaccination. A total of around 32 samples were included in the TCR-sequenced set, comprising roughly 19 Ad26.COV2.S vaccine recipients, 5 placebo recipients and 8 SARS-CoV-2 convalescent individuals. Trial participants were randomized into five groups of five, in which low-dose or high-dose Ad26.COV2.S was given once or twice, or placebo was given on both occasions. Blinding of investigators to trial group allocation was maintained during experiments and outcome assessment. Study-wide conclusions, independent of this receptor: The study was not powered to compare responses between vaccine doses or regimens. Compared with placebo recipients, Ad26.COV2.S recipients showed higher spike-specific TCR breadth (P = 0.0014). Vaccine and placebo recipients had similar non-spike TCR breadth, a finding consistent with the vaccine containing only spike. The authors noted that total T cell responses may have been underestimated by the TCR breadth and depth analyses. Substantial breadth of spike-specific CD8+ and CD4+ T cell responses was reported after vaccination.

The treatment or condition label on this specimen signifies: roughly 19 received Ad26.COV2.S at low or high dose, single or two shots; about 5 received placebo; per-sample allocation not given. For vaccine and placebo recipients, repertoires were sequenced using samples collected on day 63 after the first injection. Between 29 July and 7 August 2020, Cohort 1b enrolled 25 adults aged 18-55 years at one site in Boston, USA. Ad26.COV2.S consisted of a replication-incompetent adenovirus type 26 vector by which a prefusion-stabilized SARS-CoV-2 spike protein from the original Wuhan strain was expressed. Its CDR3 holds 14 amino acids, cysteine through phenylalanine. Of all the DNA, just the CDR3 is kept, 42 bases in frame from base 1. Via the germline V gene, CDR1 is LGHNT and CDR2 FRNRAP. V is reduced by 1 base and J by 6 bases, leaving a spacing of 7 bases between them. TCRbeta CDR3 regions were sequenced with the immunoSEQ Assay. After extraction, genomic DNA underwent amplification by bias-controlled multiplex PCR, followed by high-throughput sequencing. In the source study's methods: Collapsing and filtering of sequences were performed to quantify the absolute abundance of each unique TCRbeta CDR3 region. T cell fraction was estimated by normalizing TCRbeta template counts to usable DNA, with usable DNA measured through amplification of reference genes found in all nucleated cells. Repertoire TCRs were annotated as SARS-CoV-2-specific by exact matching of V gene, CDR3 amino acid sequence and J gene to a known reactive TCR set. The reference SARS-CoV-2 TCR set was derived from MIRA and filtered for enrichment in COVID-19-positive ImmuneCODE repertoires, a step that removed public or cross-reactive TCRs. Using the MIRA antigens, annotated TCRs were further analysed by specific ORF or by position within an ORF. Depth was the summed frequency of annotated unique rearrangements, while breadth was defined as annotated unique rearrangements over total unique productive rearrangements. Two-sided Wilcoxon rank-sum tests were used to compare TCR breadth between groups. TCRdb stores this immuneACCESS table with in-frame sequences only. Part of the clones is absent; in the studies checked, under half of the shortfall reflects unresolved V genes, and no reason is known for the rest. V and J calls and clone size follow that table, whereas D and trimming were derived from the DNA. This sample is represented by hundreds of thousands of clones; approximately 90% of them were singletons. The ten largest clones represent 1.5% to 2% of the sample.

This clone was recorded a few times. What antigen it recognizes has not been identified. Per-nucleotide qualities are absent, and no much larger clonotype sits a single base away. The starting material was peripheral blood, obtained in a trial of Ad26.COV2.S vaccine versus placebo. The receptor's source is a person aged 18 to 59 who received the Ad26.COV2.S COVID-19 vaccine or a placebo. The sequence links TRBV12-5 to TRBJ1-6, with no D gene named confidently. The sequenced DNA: TGTGCTAGTGGTTTGGGAGGGAGTAATTCACCCCTCCACTTT. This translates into CASGLGGSNSPLHF.